Sequencing of this T cell receptor beta chain was carried out in a study of T cell clonotyping in hematopoietic cell transplantation. TCRdb's table, derived via immunoSEQ multiplex PCR, lists solely in-frame clones and lacks some. The table lists about 36,000 clones, over 80% of them singletons, with approximately 2% in the top ten. Germline V CDR1 and CDR2: SNHLY, FYNNEI. The length of the CDR3 is 14 residues. Trimming shortened V by 8 bases and J by 6 bases, and 19 bases separated the two germline ends. Specimen: peripheral blood mononuclear cells. The receptor comes from a woman aged 40 to 55 in good health. Some clones in this sample may be carry-over from other donors' samples. The chain is built from TRBV2 and TRBJ1-2; D gene unclear. CDR3 loop: CASFIVGREDGYTF. CDR3 nucleotide sequence: TGTGCCAGCTTTATTGTTGGTAGGGAGGATGGCTACACCTTC. Together with reference TRBV2 and TRBJ1-2, the CDR3 gives the full variable domain: EPEVTQTPSHQVTQMGQEVILRCVPISNHLYFYWYRQILGQKVEFLVSFYNNEISEKSEIFDDQFSVERPDGSNFTLKIRSTKLEDSAMYFCASFIVGREDGYTFGSGTRLTVV.